This T cell receptor (beta chain) was identified during a study of PD-1 blockade in classical Hodgkin lymphoma. Broader study findings: At baseline, newly diagnosed patients reportedly showed less TCR diversity than healthy donors. Patients with a complete response exhibited baseline diversity comparable to newly diagnosed patients. Patients who initiated nivolumab within 1 year of ASCT were excluded.

A word on this clone: The antigen remains undetermined.

The CDR3 runs 15 residues. The V segment lost 3 bases and the J segment 3 bases; nucleotides outside the gene matches: 5. The germline V gene has CDR1 SNHLY and CDR2 FYNNEI. The assay was immunoSEQ multiplex PCR, and TCRdb's table has in-frame clones only and misses some. The data hold roughly 39,000 clones, with 77% observed a single time. Specified time point: cycle 4 day 1 (C4D1), after more than five weeks of nivolumab. Patients all relapsed after autologous stem cell transplantation, and there was variation in brentuximab vedotin exposure. This receptor was obtained from a human donor with classical Hodgkin lymphoma. This chain joins TRBV2 and TRBJ1-2; 9 bases are shared with TRBD1. The sequences come from peripheral blood mononuclear cells (PBMCs), collected before the fourth cycle of nivolumab. The CDR3 DNA follows: TGTGCCAGCAGTGATCGGGACAGGGACCACTATGGCTACACCTTC. Translated, it gives CASSDRDRDHYGYTF.